This T cell receptor beta chain was sequenced during a study of blood T cell repertoires in COVID-19. This clone was seen a single time. Germline lookup yields CDR1 SGHTA and CDR2 FQGTGA. The CDR3 covers 14 residues. V was pared by 5 bases and J by 2 bases, with 3 bases of the junction left unmatched. The method was immunoSEQ multiplex PCR; TCRdb's version includes in-frame clones alone and lacks a portion of them. The table includes about 100,000 clones, roughly nine tenths detected once. The sequenced sample consisted of peripheral blood. The rearrangement joins TRBV7-3 to TRBJ2-3, with TRBD1 identical over 8 bases. This receptor was taken from a human donor in a cohort sampled during active COVID-19. CDR3 amino acids: CASSRTGTTDTQYF. The CDR3 region has the DNA TGTGCCAGCAGCCGGACAGGGACCACAGATACGCAGTATTTT.